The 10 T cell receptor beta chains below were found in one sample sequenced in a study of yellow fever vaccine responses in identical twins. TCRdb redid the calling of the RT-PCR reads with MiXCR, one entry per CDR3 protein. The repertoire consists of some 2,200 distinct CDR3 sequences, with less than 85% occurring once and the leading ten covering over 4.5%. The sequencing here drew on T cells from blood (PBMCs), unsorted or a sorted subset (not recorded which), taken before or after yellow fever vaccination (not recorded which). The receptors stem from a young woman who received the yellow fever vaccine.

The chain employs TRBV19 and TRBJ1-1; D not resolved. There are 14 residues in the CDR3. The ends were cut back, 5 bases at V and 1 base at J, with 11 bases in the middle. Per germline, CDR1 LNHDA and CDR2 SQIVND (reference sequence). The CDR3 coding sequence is TGTGCCAGTAGTCCCTTCCTGGGGAACACTGAAGCTTTCTTT. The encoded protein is CASSPFLGNTEAFF.

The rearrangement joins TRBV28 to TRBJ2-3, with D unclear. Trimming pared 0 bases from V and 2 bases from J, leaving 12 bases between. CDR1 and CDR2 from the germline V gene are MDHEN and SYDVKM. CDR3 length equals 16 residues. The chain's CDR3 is CASSLCPSAFTDTQYF. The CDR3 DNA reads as TGTGCCAGCAGTTTATGCCCGTCGGCCTTCACAGATACGCAGTATTTT.

The CDR3 DNA follows: TGCAGCGTTGACCCCATAGGCACAGATACGCAGTATTTT. It translates to CSVDPIGTDTQYF. The chain is built from TRBV29-1 and TRBJ2-3; D gene uncertain. The V gene lost 3 bases and the J gene lost 1 base, with 8 bases spanning the gap. CDR3 size: 13 residues. Germline V gene lookup returns CDR1 SQVTM and CDR2 ANQGSEA.

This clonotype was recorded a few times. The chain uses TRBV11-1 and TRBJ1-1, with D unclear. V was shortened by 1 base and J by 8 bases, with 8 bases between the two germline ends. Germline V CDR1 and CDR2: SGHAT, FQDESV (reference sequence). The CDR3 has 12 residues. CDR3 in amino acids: CASSLVEQEAFF. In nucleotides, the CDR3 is TGTGCCAGCAGCTTAGTGGAGCAGGAAGCTTTCTTT.

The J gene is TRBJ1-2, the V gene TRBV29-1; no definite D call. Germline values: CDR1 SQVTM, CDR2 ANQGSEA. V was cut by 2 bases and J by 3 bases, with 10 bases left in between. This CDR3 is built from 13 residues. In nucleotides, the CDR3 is TGCAGCGTTGAATCTAGGCCAGACTATGGCTACACCTTC. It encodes CSVESRPDYGYTF.

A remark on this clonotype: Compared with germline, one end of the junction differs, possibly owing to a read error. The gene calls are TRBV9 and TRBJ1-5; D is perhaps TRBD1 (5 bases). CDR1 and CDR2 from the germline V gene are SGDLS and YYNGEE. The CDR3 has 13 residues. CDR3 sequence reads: CASSVDTGQHQHF. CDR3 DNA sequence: TGTGCCAGCAGCGTAGACACAGGCCAGCACCAGCATTTT.

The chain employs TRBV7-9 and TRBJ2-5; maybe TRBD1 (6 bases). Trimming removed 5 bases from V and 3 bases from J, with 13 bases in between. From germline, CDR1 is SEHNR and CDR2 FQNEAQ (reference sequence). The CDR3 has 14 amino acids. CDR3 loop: CASSPPGHKETQYF. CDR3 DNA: TGTGCCAGCAGCCCTCCGGGACACAAAGAGACCCAGTACTTC.

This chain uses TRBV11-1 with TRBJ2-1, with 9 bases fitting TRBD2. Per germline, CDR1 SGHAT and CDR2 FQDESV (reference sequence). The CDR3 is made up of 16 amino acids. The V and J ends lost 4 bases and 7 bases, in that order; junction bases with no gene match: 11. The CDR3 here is CASSSISQREVNEQFF. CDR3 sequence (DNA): TGTGCCAGCAGCTCGATCTCCCAGCGGGAGGTAAATGAGCAGTTCTTC.

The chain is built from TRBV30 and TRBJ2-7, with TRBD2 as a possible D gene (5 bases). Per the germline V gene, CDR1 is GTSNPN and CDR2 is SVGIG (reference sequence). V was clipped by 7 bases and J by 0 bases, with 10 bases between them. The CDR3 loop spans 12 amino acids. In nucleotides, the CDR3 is TGTGCCTCAACGGGAAGCTCCTACGAGCAGTACTTC. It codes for CASTGSSYEQYF.

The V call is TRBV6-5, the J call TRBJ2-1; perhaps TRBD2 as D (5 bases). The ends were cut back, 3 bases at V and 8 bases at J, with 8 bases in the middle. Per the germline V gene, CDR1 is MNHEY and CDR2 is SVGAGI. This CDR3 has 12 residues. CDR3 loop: CASSYLRDEQFF. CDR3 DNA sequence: TGTGCCAGCAGTTATCTGAGGGATGAGCAGTTCTTC.